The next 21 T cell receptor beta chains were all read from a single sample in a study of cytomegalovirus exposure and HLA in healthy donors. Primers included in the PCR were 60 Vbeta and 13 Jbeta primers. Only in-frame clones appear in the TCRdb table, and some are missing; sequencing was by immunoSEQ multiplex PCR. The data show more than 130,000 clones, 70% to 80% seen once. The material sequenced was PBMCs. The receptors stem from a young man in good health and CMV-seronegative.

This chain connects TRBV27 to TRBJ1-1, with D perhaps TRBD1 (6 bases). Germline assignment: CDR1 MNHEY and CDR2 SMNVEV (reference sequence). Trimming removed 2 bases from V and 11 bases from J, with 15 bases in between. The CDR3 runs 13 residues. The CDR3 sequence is CASSLGGAGGAFF. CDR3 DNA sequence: TGTGCCAGCAGTTTAGGGGGGGCGGGGGGCGCTTTCTTT.

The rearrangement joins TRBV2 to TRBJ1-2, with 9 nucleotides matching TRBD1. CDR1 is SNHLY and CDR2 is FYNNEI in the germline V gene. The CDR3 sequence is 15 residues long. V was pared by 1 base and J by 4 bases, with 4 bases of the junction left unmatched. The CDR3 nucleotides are TGTGCCAGCAGTGAAGAACAGGGGGCCACCTATGGCTACACCTTC. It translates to CASSEEQGATYGYTF. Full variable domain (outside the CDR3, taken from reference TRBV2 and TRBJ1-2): EPEVTQTPSHQVTQMGQEVILRCVPISNHLYFYWYRQILGQKVEFLVSFYNNEISEKSEIFDDQFSVERPDGSNFTLKIRSTKLEDSAMYFCASSEEQGATYGYTFGSGTRLTVV.

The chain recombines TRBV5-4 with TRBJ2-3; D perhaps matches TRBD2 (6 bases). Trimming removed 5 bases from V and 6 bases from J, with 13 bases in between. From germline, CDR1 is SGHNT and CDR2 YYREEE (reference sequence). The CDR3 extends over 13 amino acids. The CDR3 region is CASRWDSRDTQYF. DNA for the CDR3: TGTGCCAGCAGATGGGACTCGCGGGATACGCAGTATTTT.

This chain's CDR3 is CASSHGGAGTDTQYF. The CDR3 region has the DNA TGTGCCAGCAGCCACGGGGGGGCTGGCACAGATACGCAGTATTTT. The chain is built from TRBV7-6 and TRBJ2-3, with 8 bases identical to TRBD2. V was pared by 5 bases and J by 1 base, with 5 bases of the junction left unmatched. Germline-derived CDR1 and CDR2 are SGHVS and FNYEAQ. This CDR3 comprises 15 residues. The full variable domain, rest sourced from reference TRBV7-6 and TRBJ2-3, is GAGVSQSPRYKVTKRGQDVALRCDPISGHVSLYWYRQALGQGPEFLTYFNYEAQQDKSGLPNDRFSAERPEGSISTLTIQRTEQRDSAMYRCASSHGGAGTDTQYFGPGTRLTVL.

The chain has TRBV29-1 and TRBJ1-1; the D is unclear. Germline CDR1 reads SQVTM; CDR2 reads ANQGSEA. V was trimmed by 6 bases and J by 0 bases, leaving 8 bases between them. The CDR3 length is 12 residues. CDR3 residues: CSVGTMNTEAFF. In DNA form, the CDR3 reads TGCAGCGTGGGCACCATGAACACTGAAGCTTTCTTT.

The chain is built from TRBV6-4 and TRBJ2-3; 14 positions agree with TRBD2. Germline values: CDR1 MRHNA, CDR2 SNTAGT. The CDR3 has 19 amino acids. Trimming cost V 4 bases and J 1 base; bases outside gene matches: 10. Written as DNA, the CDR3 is TGTGCCAGCAGTGCTCGACTAGCGGGAGGGCCTATGGGCACAGATACGCAGTATTTT. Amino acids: CASSARLAGGPMGTDTQYF.

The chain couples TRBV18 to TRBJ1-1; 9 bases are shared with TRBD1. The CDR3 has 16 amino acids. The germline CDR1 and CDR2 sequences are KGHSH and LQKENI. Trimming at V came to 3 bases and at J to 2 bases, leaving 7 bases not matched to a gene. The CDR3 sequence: CASSPEVTGGNTEAFF. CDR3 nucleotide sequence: TGTGCCAGCTCACCCGAAGTCACAGGGGGCAACACTGAAGCTTTCTTT.

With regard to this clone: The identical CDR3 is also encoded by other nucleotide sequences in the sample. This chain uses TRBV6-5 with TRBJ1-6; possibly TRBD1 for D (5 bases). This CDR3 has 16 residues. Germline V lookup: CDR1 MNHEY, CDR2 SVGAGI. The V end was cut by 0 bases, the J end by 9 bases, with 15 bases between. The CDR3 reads CASSYSERGGISPLHF. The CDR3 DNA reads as TGTGCCAGCAGTTACTCGGAGAGGGGAGGAATTTCACCCCTCCACTTT.

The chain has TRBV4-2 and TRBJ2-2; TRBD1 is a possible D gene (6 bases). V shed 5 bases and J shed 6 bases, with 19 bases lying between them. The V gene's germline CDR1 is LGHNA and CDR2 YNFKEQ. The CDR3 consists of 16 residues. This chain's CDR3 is CASSSTWGRKAGELFF. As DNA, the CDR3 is TGTGCCAGCAGCTCTACTTGGGGGCGTAAGGCCGGGGAGCTGTTTTTT.

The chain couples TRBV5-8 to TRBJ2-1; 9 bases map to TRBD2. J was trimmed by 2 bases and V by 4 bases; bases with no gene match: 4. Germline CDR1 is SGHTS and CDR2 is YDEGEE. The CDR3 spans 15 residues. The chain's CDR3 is CASSIGLAPYNEQFF. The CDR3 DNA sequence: TGTGCCAGCAGCATCGGACTAGCGCCCTACAATGAGCAGTTCTTC.

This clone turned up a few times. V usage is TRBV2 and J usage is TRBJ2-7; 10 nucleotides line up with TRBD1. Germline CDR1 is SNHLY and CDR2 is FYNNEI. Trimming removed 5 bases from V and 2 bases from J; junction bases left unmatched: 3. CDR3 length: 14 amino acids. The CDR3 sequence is CASSRTGGAYEQYF. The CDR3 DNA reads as TGTGCCAGCAGTCGGACAGGGGGGGCCTACGAGCAGTACTTC.

CDR3 loop: CASSTLAGGLETQYF. DNA for the CDR3: TGTGCCAGCAGTACCCTAGCGGGGGGGCTGGAGACCCAGTACTTC. The chain recombines TRBV27 with TRBJ2-5, with 12 bases aligning to TRBD2. J lost 5 bases, V lost 5 bases, and 6 bases had no gene match. Germline CDR1 MNHEY, CDR2 SMNVEV (reference sequence). The CDR3 is made up of 15 amino acids.

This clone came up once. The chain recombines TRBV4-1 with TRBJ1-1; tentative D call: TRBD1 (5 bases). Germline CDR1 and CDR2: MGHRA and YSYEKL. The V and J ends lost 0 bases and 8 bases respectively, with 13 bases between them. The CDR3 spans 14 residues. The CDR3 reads CASSQEDHRPEAFF. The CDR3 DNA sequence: TGCGCCAGCAGCCAAGAGGACCACAGGCCCGAAGCTTTCTTT.

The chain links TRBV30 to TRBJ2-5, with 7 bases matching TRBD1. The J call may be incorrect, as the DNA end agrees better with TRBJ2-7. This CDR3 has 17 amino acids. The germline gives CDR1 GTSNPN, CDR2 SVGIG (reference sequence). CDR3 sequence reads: CAWSVWGRGQISYEQYF. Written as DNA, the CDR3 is TGTGCCTGGAGTGTATGGGGTAGGGGACAGATCTCCTACGAGCAGTACTTC.

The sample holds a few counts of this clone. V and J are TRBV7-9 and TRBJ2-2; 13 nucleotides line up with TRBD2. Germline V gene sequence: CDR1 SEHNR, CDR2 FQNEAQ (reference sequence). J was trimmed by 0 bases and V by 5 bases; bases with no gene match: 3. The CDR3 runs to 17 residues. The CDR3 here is CASSPGLAGPNTGELFF. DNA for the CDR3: TGTGCCAGCAGCCCGGGACTAGCGGGGCCGAACACCGGGGAGCTGTTTTTT.

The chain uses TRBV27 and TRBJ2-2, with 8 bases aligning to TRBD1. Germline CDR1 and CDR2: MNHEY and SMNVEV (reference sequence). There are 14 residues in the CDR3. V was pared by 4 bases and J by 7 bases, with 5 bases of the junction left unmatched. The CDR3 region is CASSYDRGDGELFF. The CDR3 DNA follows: TGTGCCAGCAGTTACGACAGGGGTGACGGGGAGCTGTTTTTT.

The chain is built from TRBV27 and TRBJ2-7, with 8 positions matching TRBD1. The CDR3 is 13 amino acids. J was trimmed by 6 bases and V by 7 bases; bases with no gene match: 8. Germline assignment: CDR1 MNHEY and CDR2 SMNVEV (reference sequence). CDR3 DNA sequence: TGTGCCAGCAAACAGGGGGTGGTAGGCGAGCAGTACTTC. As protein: CASKQGVVGEQYF.

The CDR3: CACYQGAGNTIYF. CDR3 DNA sequence: TGTGCCTGCTACCAGGGGGCCGGAAACACCATATATTTT. The rearrangement links TRBV30 to TRBJ1-3; 8 bases line up with TRBD1. CDR3 length: 13 amino acids. J lost 4 bases, V lost 6 bases, and 5 bases had no gene match. Germline CDR1 is GTSNPN and CDR2 is SVGIG (reference sequence).

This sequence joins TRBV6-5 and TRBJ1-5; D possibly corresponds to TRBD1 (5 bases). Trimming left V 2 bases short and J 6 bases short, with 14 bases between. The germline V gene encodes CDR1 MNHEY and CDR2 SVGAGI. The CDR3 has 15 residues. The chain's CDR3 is CASSYRPAGGQPQHF. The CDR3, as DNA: TGTGCCAGCAGTTACCGCCCGGCGGGGGGTCAGCCCCAGCATTTT.

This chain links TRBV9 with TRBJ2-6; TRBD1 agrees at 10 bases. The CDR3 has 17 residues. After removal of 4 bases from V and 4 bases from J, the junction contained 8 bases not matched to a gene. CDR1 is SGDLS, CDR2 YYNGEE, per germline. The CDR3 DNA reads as TGTGCCAGCAGCTCCGGGACAGGGGTAACAGGGGCCAACGTCCTGACTTTC. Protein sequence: CASSSGTGVTGANVLTF.

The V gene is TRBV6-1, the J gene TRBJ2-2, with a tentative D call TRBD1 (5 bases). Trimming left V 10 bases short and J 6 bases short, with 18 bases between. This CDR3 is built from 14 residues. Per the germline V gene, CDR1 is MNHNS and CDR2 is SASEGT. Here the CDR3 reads CATTGSLVSGELFF. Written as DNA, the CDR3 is TGTGCCACAACAGGCTCCCTCGTTTCCGGGGAGCTGTTTTTT.